The 14 T cell receptor beta chains below all came from one sample that was sequenced in a study of blood T cell repertoires in COVID-19. Repertoires were generated with immunoSEQ multiplex PCR, while TCRdb's copy carries only in-frame clones and drops some. The data contain 120,000 or so clones, around three quarters of them singletons. The sample comprised peripheral blood. Every receptor here comes from a man aged 65 to 85 with acute or convalescent COVID-19.

The chain carries TRBV5-1 and TRBJ2-7; TRBD1 aligns across 7 bases. Trimming removed 1 base from V and 5 bases from J; junction bases left unmatched: 3. Germline V lookup: CDR1 SGHRS, CDR2 YFSETQ. The CDR3 is made up of 13 amino acids. The CDR3 reads CASSLQGDNEQYF. CDR3 sequence (DNA): TGCGCCAGCAGCTTGCAGGGGGACAACGAGCAGTACTTC.

J is TRBJ2-5 and V is TRBV28; 8 bases agree with TRBD2. This CDR3 has 14 residues. The germline gives CDR1 MDHEN, CDR2 SYDVKM. Trimming removed 8 bases from V and 1 base from J; junction bases left unmatched: 6. The CDR3 DNA follows: TGTGCCAGCCGGGGACTAGTATTCCAAGAGACCCAGTACTTC. Its translation is CASRGLVFQETQYF. The whole variable domain, filled in from reference TRBV28 and TRBJ2-5, reads DVKVTQSSRYLVKRTGEKVFLECVQDMDHENMFWYRQDPGLGLRLIYFSYDVKMKEKGDIPEGYSVSREKKERFSLILESASTNQTSMYLCASRGLVFQETQYFGPGTRLLVL.

The V and J genes are TRBV29-1 and TRBJ2-1, with a weak D call TRBD2 (6 bases). CDR1 and CDR2 from the germline V gene are SQVTM and ANQGSEA. This CDR3 comprises 12 residues. Trimming took 7 bases from V and 5 from J, leaving 12 bases between them. This chain's CDR3 is CSGRGGHNEQFF. CDR3 DNA: TGCAGCGGGAGGGGCGGGCACAATGAGCAGTTCTTC.

Note on this clone: Other DNA sequences in this sample translate to the same CDR3. The V call is TRBV24-1, the J call TRBJ2-7; D may be TRBD1 (6 bases). The CDR3 is made up of 12 amino acids. The germline CDR1 and CDR2 sequences are KGHDR and SFDVKD. With 5 bases removed from V and 4 bases from J, the gap between germline ends came to 8 bases. The CDR3 region has the DNA TGTGCCACCAGTGCACAGGGTTACGAGCAGTACTTC. This codes for CATSAQGYEQYF.

This chain links TRBV18 with TRBJ1-5, with unresolved D. The CDR3 runs to 13 residues. Germline-derived CDR1 and CDR2 are KGHSH and LQKENI. The ends were cut back, 3 bases at V and 4 bases at J, with 7 bases in the middle. The CDR3 coding sequence is TGTGCCAGCTCACCCGGGGAAAATCAGCCCCAGCATTTT. Translating gives CASSPGENQPQHF.

The genes are TRBV6-5 and TRBJ2-7; TRBD2 matches 9 bases. Germline V lookup: CDR1 MNHEY, CDR2 SVGAGI. V lost 6 bases and J lost 3; bases outside the gene matches: 9. The CDR3 extends over 15 amino acids. The CDR3 bases are TGTGCCAGCAGGGGTAGCGGGAGCGGGCTCTACGAGCAGTACTTC. Translation gives CASRGSGSGLYEQYF.

This chain joins TRBV5-6 and TRBJ1-2; D ambiguous. V was cut by 1 base and J by 4 bases, with 8 bases left in between. The CDR3 has 13 residues. Germline V gene sequence: CDR1 SGHDT, CDR2 YYEEEE. DNA for the CDR3: TGTGCCAGCAGCTTGTCCGGGTCCTATGGCTACACCTTC. Protein: CASSLSGSYGYTF.

This chain joins TRBV4-2 and TRBJ2-3, with 13 bases lining up with TRBD2. With 0 bases clipped from V and 6 bases from J, the junction kept 9 bases outside the gene matches. Germline V gives CDR1 LGHNA, CDR2 YNFKEQ. This CDR3 is 18 amino acids long. Here the CDR3 reads CASSQDPGTSGVVDTQYF. The DNA for the CDR3 is TGTGCCAGCAGCCAAGATCCAGGGACTAGCGGGGTCGTGGATACGCAGTATTTT.

This clone has more than one count but fewer than ten. The chain has TRBV30 and TRBJ2-5, with a possible D match to TRBD1 (6 bases). In germline, CDR1 is GTSNPN, CDR2 SVGIG (reference sequence). There are 14 residues in the CDR3. V was trimmed by 0 bases and J by 7 bases, leaving 15 bases between them. The CDR3 DNA sequence: TGTGCCTGGAGTGTAGGGGGAAGTGGAGGGACCCAGTACTTC. Translating gives CAWSVGGSGGTQYF.

This sequence joins TRBV18 and TRBJ1-1, with D hard to call. The CDR3 runs 12 residues. CDR1 and CDR2 from the germline V gene are KGHSH and LQKENI. V dropped 6 bases and J dropped 8 bases, with 13 bases sitting between them. The CDR3 reads CASSLGLTEAFF. CDR3 sequence (DNA): TGTGCCAGCTCGCTTGGACTAACGGAAGCTTTCTTT.

This chain links TRBV6-5 with TRBJ1-6; D may be TRBD1 (6 bases). The germline gives CDR1 MNHEY, CDR2 SVGAGI. Trimming removed 8 bases at V and 7 bases at J, with 12 bases between. This CDR3 has 13 amino acids. The CDR3 nucleotides are TGTGCCAGCCAACGACAGGCGAATTCACCCCTCCACTTT. It codes for CASQRQANSPLHF.

For this clone: This sample also contains other DNA sequences that code for the same CDR3. The chain has TRBV5-1 and TRBJ1-5, with 7 bases lining up with TRBD1. CDR1 is SGHRS and CDR2 is YFSETQ in the germline V gene. CDR3 length: 15 amino acids. V shed 4 bases and J 1 base; nucleotides not matched to a gene: 5. CDR3 DNA sequence: TGCGCCAGCAGCCTGACAGGGTTAAGCAATCAGCCCCAGCATTTT. Amino acids: CASSLTGLSNQPQHF.

In DNA, the CDR3 is TGTGCCAGTACCGTTACTAGCGGGGCCTTCAATGAGCAGTTCTTC. It is translated as CASTVTSGAFNEQFF. The chain uses TRBV19 and TRBJ2-1, with 10 bases aligning to TRBD2. Germline trimming cut 7 bases from V and 6 bases from J; bases unmatched to any gene: 9. CDR1 and CDR2 from the germline V gene are LNHDA and SQIVND (reference sequence). The CDR3 consists of 15 residues.

V gene TRBV27 combines with J gene TRBJ2-5; TRBD2 matches at 8 bases. The length of the CDR3 is 15 residues. After removal of 6 bases from V and 4 bases from J, the junction contained 10 bases not matched to a gene. CDR1 and CDR2 from the germline V gene are MNHEY and SMNVEV (reference sequence). For the CDR3, the DNA is TGTGCCAGCAGCTGGCTGAGCGGGGGTCCAGAGACCCAGTACTTC. Residues: CASSWLSGGPETQYF.